This T cell receptor (beta chain) was found in a study of cytomegalovirus exposure and HLA in healthy donors. The PCR made use of 60 Vbeta and 13 Jbeta primers. Method: immunoSEQ multiplex PCR; TCRdb's copy keeps in-frame clones and lacks some. The table has approximately 120,000 clones, roughly 85% seen once. The sequencing input was PBMCs. This receptor was obtained from a woman aged 40 to 50 in good health and CMV-seropositive.

In DNA form, the CDR3 reads TGTGCCAGTAGGACTAGCGGGAATAGGCAGTTCTTC. Encoded protein: CASRTSGNRQFF. V gene TRBV7-2 combines with J gene TRBJ2-1, with 12 bases fitting TRBD2. V gave up 9 bases and J gave up 12 bases; unmatched junction bases: 6. Germline CDR1 is SGHTA and CDR2 is FQGNSA. The CDR3 spans 12 residues.